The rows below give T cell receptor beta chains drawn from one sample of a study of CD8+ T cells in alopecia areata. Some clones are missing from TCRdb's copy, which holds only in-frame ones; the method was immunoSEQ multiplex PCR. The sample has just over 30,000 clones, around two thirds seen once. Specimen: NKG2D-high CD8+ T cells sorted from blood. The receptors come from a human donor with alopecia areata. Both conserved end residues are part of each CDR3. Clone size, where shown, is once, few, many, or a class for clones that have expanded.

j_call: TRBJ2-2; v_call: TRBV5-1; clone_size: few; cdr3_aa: CASSLPGSHGELFF
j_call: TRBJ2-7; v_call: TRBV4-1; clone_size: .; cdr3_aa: CASSPSLAGAHEQYF
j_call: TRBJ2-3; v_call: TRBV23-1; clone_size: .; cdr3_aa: CASSQSLAGDPPTDTQYF
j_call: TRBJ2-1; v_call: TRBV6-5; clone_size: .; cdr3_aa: CASSYSLAYSEQFF
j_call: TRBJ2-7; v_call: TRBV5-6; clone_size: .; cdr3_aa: CASNSPGTGVPEQYF
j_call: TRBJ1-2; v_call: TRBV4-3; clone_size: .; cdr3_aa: CASSQEAGSGYTF
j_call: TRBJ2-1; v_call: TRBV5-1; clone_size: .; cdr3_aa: CASSPDGRRGEQFF
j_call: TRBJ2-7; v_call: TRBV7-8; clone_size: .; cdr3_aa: CASKSMGYEQYF
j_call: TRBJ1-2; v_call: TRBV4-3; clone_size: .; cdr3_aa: CASSQDFGGIWGYTF
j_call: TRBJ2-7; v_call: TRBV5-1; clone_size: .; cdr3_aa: CASSRMGQGLDEQYF
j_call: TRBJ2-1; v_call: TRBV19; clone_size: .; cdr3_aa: CASSRNTYSYNEQFF
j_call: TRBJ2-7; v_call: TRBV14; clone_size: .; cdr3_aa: CASSQEWGLDYEQYF
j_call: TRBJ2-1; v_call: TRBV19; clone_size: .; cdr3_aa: CASTPLDGGGNEQFF
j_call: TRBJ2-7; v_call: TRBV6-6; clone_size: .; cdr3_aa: CASSYSDRVNYEQYF
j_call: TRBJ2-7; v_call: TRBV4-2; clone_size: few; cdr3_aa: CASSQLLNYEQYF
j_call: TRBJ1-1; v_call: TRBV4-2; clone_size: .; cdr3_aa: CASSQARQGAGNTEAFF
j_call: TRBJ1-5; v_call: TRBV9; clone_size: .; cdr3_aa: CASSVGPYGQGAGQPQHF
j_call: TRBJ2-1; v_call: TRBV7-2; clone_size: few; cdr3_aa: CASSPSRGNYNEQFF
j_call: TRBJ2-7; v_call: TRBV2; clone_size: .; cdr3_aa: CASRREMDTFSEQYF
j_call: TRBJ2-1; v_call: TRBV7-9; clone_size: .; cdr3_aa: CASSFSRSEDEQFF
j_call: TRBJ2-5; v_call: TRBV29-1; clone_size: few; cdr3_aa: CSVWTSEDGAQYF
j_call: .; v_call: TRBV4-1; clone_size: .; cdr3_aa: CASSQELTSYEQYF
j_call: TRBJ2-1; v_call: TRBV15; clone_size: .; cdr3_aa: CATSRAGDEQFF
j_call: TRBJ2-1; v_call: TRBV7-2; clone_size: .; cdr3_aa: CASSLPRDRGDNEQFF
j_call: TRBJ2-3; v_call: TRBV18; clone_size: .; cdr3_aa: CASSPPSLGGPTDTQYF
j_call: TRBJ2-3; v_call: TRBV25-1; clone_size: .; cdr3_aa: CASSDSGTSGIADTQYF
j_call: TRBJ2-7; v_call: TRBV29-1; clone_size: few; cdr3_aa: CSVTGKLNTYEQYF
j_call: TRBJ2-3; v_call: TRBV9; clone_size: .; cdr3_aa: CASSPEGDRAADTQYF
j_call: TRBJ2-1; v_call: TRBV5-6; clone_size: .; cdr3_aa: CASSWGLGGPEQFF
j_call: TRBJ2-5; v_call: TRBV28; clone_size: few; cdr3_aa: CASVSYTIQETQYF
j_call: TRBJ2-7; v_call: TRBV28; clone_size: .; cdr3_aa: CASSPSLEVYEQYF
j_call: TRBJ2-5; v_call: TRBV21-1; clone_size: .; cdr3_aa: CASSKSPLDRAPFQTQYF
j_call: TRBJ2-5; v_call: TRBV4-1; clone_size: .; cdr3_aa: CASSTSGSEKTQYF
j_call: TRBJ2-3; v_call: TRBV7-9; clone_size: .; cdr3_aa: CASSTDAPLAASTDTQYF
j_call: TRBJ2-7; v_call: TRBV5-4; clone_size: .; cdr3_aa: CASSLVGGYEQYF
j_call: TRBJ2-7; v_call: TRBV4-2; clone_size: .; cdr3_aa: CASSQGAEQYF
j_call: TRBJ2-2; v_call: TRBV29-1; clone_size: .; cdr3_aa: CSVVPQGANTGELFF
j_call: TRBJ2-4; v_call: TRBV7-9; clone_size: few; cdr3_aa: CASSKQGLAKNIQYF
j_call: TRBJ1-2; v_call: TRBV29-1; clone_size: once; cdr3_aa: CSVRDSYGYTF
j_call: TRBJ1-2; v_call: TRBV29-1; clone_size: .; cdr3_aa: CSVEDRTGGYGYTF
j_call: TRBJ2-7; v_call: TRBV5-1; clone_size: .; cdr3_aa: CASSSLGAPSYEQYF
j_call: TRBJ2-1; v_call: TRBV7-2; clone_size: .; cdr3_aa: CASSPHSGGISYNEQFF